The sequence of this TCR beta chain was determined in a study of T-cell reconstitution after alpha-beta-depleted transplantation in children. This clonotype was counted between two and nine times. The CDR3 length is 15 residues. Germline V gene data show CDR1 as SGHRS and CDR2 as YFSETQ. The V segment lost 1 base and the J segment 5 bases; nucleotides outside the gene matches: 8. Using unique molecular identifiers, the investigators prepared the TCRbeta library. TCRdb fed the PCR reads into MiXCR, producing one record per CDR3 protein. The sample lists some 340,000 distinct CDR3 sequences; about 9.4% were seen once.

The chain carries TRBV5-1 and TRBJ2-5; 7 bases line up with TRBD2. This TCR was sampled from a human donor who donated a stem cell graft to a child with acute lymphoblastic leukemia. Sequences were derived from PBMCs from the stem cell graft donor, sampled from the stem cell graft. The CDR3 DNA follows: TGCGCCAGCAGCTTGAGTCCGGCTAGCGGTGAGACCCAGTACTTC. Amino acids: CASSLSPASGETQYF.